Below, 25 T cell receptor beta chains from the same sample are listed, as sequenced in a study of vaccination and CD4 T cells after COVID-19 (dated by TCRdb to the early 2020s). For these TCRs, the target antigens are not known. The library was produced with PCR. Sequencing used an Illumina iSeq 100. At the Johns Hopkins FTIC core, DNA from the cultured CD4+ T cells underwent TCR sequencing with the Oncomine TCR Beta short-read assay. TCRdb itself trimmed the public reads at Q25 with fastp, ran MiXCR and retained productive beta chains. Identical CDR3 protein sequences are pooled into one entry, listed with their most common genes and DNA. The sample table holds 20,000 to 25,000 distinct CDR3 sequences, of which under 60% were seen once. About 8.4% of the sample rests with the top ten. The label giving this sample's treatment or condition can be read as: approximately nine-day PBMC culture with coronavirus spike peptide pools or control peptides (ViraFEST assay).

The sample comprised CD4+ T cells from blood, cultured in vitro. The receptors stem from a human donor who had recovered from COVID-19.

The chain recombines TRBV10-1 with TRBJ2-1; 7 bases match TRBD2. The CDR3 loop spans 15 amino acids. V trimming: 4 bases; J trimming: 0 bases; junction bases outside the gene matches: 3. Germline V gene data show CDR1 as WNHNN and CDR2 as SYGVQD (reference sequence). Here the CDR3 reads CASSGAGSSYNEQFF. CDR3 nucleotides: TGCGCCAGCAGTGGAGCGGGGAGCTCCTACAATGAGCAGTTCTTC.

V usage is TRBV6-1 and J usage is TRBJ2-1, with 14 bases identical to TRBD2. Trimming at V came to 7 bases and at J to 0 bases, leaving 11 bases not matched to a gene. Looked up from germline, CDR1 is MNHNS and CDR2 is SASEGT. The CDR3 runs 19 residues. CDR3 DNA: TGTGCCAGCAAATGGAGGACTAGCGGGAGGATAAGCTCCTACAATGAGCAGTTCTTC. It yields the protein CASKWRTSGRISSYNEQFF.

This clonotype is a singleton in its sample. The chain couples TRBV6-5 to TRBJ1-1; D ambiguous. Germline V gives CDR1 MNHEY, CDR2 SVGAGI. V was clipped by 1 base and J by 2 bases, with 14 bases between them. This CDR3 spans 16 amino acids. The CDR3 reads CASSYYRADKNTEAFF. In DNA, the CDR3 is TGTGCCAGCAGTTACTACCGGGCAGATAAAAACACTGAAGCTTTCTTT.

The genes are TRBV20-1 and TRBJ2-7; TRBD1 matches 9 bases. The CDR3 sequence is 13 residues long. With 3 bases clipped from V and 8 bases from J, the junction kept 8 bases outside the gene matches. CDR1 is DFQATT and CDR2 is SNEGSKA in the germline V gene (reference sequence). As DNA, the CDR3 is TGCAGTGCTAGGAGGACAGGGGAAGGCAAGCAGTACTTC. Translation gives CSARRTGEGKQYF.

For this clonotype: A much larger clonotype is one base distant, so this may be a read error. This rearrangement joins TRBV6-1 to TRBJ1-1; D is unresolved. V lost 0 bases, J lost 3 bases, and 17 bases lay in between. Germline V gene data show CDR1 as MNHNS and CDR2 as SASEGT. The CDR3 totals 17 residues. CDR3 nucleotides: TGTGCCAGCAGTGAAGCGCTTCTTGCGGACTTGGACACTGAAGCTTTCTTT. Translating it yields CASSEALLADLDTEAFF.

The V call is TRBV10-1, the J call TRBJ2-3, with D unclear. Germline values: CDR1 WNHNN, CDR2 SYGVQD (reference sequence). The V end was cut by 3 bases, the J end by 1 base, with 8 bases between. This CDR3 spans 14 amino acids. CDR3 sequence reads: CASSDGGGTDTQYF. The CDR3 DNA follows: TGCGCCAGCAGTGATGGCGGAGGCACAGATACGCAGTATTTT.

The chain uses TRBV2 and TRBJ2-1, with unresolved D. Germline assignment: CDR1 SNHLY and CDR2 FYNNEI. This CDR3 is 16 amino acids long. Trimming left V 6 bases short and J 6 bases short, with 21 bases between. This CDR3 reads CASSRRIPQAANEQFF. The CDR3 DNA follows: TGTGCCAGCAGCCGACGCATACCCCAGGCGGCCAATGAGCAGTTCTTC.

This clonotype was found a few times. The J gene is TRBJ1-2, the V gene TRBV20-1; D is unclear. Trimming left V 0 bases short and J 5 bases short, with 10 bases between. The CDR3 consists of 13 residues. Germline values: CDR1 DFQATT, CDR2 SNEGSKA (reference sequence). CDR3 loop: CSARDSRRYGYTF. The DNA of the CDR3 is TGCAGTGCTAGAGATTCGAGACGGTATGGCTACACCTTC.

This rearrangement joins TRBV6-1 to TRBJ2-6, with a tentative D call TRBD1 (5 bases). The V end was cut by 6 bases, the J end by 1 base, with 10 bases between. Per the germline V gene, CDR1 is MNHNS and CDR2 is SASEGT. This CDR3 spans 15 amino acids. The CDR3 is CASRVQESGANVLTF. Here the CDR3 DNA reads TGTGCCAGCAGAGTACAGGAGTCTGGGGCCAACGTCCTGACTTTC.

The gene calls are TRBV2 and TRBJ1-1; 9 bases map to TRBD1. Trimming at V came to 7 bases and at J to 4 bases, leaving 10 bases not matched to a gene. The CDR3 spans 15 residues. CDR1 is SNHLY, CDR2 FYNNEI, per germline. DNA for the CDR3: TGTGCCAGCAATATACAGGGGGCTTTGGCCACTGAAGCTTTCTTT. Translating gives CASNIQGALATEAFF.

The V gene is TRBV20-1, the J gene TRBJ2-5; 9 bases are shared with TRBD2. Looked up from germline, CDR1 is DFQATT and CDR2 is SNEGSKA (reference sequence). V gave up 3 bases and J gave up 7 bases; unmatched junction bases: 12. This CDR3 spans 15 amino acids. CDR3 sequence (DNA): TGCAGTGCTAGGCTGGGACTAGCCGTTGTTGGGACCCAGTACTTC. Amino acid sequence: CSARLGLAVVGTQYF.

This clonotype turned up a few times. The rearrangement uses TRBV27 and TRBJ2-1; D remains ambiguous. The germline CDR1 and CDR2 sequences are MNHEY and SMNVEV (reference sequence). This CDR3 comprises 14 residues. Trimming removed 2 bases from V and 0 bases from J, with 5 bases in between. CDR3 nucleotides: TGTGCCAGCAGTTTAAAGAGCTCCTACAATGAGCAGTTCTTC. It yields the protein CASSLKSSYNEQFF.

The genes are TRBV20-1 and TRBJ1-6; D is unresolved. The V end lost 5 bases, the J end lost 0 bases, and 23 bases lay between the germline ends. The germline CDR1 and CDR2 sequences are DFQATT and SNEGSKA (reference sequence). The CDR3 runs 19 residues. The CDR3 is CSASSLRSRTRSYNSPLHF. DNA for the CDR3: TGCAGTGCTTCTTCACTACGTTCCCGGACCCGCTCCTATAATTCACCCCTCCACTTT.

This clonotype was seen more than once but under ten times. The chain employs TRBV20-1 and TRBJ1-2; the D is unclear. This CDR3 has 12 amino acids. V was clipped by 4 bases and J by 4 bases, with 10 bases between them. CDR1 is DFQATT and CDR2 is SNEGSKA in the germline V gene (reference sequence). The chain's CDR3 is CSAITVGYGYTF. CDR3 bases: TGCAGTGCTATCACAGTGGGCTATGGCTACACCTTC.

This chain links TRBV19 with TRBJ1-6, with 10 positions matching TRBD1. V lost 6 bases to trimming and J lost 7 bases; unmatched junction nucleotides: 3. The germline gives CDR1 LNHDA, CDR2 SQIVND (reference sequence). The CDR3 spans 14 residues. In DNA form, the CDR3 reads TGTGCCAGTAGCCCGGGACAGGGGAATTCACCCCTCCACTTT. Residues: CASSPGQGNSPLHF.

The chain couples TRBV27 to TRBJ1-2; D is perhaps TRBD1 (5 bases). The ends were cut back, 6 bases at V and 2 bases at J, with 16 bases in the middle. The CDR3 runs to 15 residues. Germline CDR1 is MNHEY and CDR2 is SMNVEV (reference sequence). The CDR3 DNA reads as TGTGCCAGCAGGCGGGGGGGTTTTACGAACTATGGCTACACCTTC. Its translation: CASRRGGFTNYGYTF.

This clonotype showed up just a few times. V and J are TRBV6-5 and TRBJ1-2; 7 nucleotides align to TRBD1. Unmatched junction bases numbered 3, after V lost 4 bases and J lost 4 bases. This CDR3 has 13 residues. Germline CDR1 MNHEY, CDR2 SVGAGI. CDR3 loop: CASSWTGSYGYTF. DNA for the CDR3: TGTGCCAGCAGTTGGACAGGAAGCTATGGCTACACCTTC.

This rearrangement joins TRBV28 to TRBJ2-5; 11 positions match TRBD2. From germline, CDR1 is MDHEN and CDR2 SYDVKM. V was clipped by 9 bases and J by 1 base; unmatched bases: 7. This CDR3 has 15 residues. DNA of the CDR3: TGTGCCAGTGTACTAGCGGGAGACCTCCAAGAGACCCAGTACTTC. This translates into CASVLAGDLQETQYF.

The chain combines TRBV28 with TRBJ1-5, with TRBD1 matching 7 bases. J gave up 4 bases and V 3 bases, and 6 bases lay outside the gene matches. This CDR3 comprises 15 residues. In germline, CDR1 is MDHEN, CDR2 SYDVKM. The CDR3 loop is CASSFGATGNQPQHF. DNA of the CDR3: TGTGCCAGCAGTTTTGGTGCGACAGGGAATCAGCCCCAGCATTTT.

The chain carries TRBV19 and TRBJ1-1, with a tentative D call TRBD1 (6 bases). The V gene lost 5 bases and the J gene lost 5 bases, with 9 bases spanning the gap. The CDR3 is 12 amino acids. Germline values: CDR1 LNHDA, CDR2 SQIVND (reference sequence). CDR3 region: CASSLQGTEAFF. The CDR3 DNA is TGTGCCAGTAGTCTCCAGGGGACTGAAGCTTTCTTT.

The rearrangement links TRBV19 to TRBJ2-5, with D perhaps given as TRBD1 or TRBD2 (6 bases each). This CDR3 is 15 amino acids long. Germline values: CDR1 LNHDA, CDR2 SQIVND (reference sequence). The V and J ends lost 5 bases and 6 bases respectively, with 19 bases between them. CDR3 coding DNA: TGTGCCAGTAGTCCCGCCTGGAGGGGGGAAAAGACCCAGTACTTC. It codes for CASSPAWRGEKTQYF.

This clonotype is classed as medium-sized. The rearrangement uses TRBV7-2 and TRBJ2-3; TRBD2 is a possible D gene (6 bases). CDR1 is SGHTA, CDR2 FQGNSA, per germline. V lost 5 bases and J 0 bases, leaving 12 bases between the germline ends. This CDR3 has 15 amino acids. CDR3 residues: CASSKDYLSTDTQYF. The DNA for the CDR3 is TGTGCCAGCAGCAAGGACTACCTTAGCACAGATACGCAGTATTTT.

The V gene is TRBV7-9, the J gene TRBJ1-4, with D maybe TRBD1 (6 bases). CDR3 length: 15 amino acids. The germline CDR1 and CDR2 sequences are SEHNR and FQNEAQ (reference sequence). Trimming shortened V by 2 bases and J by 0 bases, and 7 bases separated the two germline ends. CDR3 amino acids: CASSLRGATNEKLFF. The CDR3 DNA reads TGTGCCAGCAGCTTAAGGGGGGCAACTAATGAAAAACTGTTTTTT. The complete variable domain, with remaining parts taken from reference TRBV7-9 and TRBJ1-4, reads DTGVSQNPRHKITKRGQNVTFRCDPISEHNRLYWYRQTLGQGPEFLTYFQNEAQLEKSRLLSDRFSAERPKGSFSTLEIQRTEQGDSAMYLCASSLRGATNEKLFFGSGTQLSVL.

In its sample, this clonotype was seen once. J is TRBJ1-4 and V is TRBV20-1; TRBD1 might be the D (5 bases). CDR1 is DFQATT and CDR2 is SNEGSKA in the germline V gene (reference sequence). This CDR3 is 14 amino acids long. Trimming removed 5 bases at V and 3 bases at J, with 13 bases between. This chain's CDR3 is CSAPDGGSNEKLFF. CDR3 nucleotide sequence: TGCAGTGCTCCTGATGGGGGTTCTAATGAAAAACTGTTTTTT.

The J gene is TRBJ2-7, the V gene TRBV6-1; 7 bases match TRBD1. This CDR3 has 13 residues. CDR1 and CDR2 from the germline V gene are MNHNS and SASEGT. J was trimmed by 3 bases and V by 7 bases; bases with no gene match: 6. For the CDR3, the DNA is TGTGCCAGCACCAGGACAGGTATCTACGAGCAGTACTTC. This codes for CASTRTGIYEQYF.